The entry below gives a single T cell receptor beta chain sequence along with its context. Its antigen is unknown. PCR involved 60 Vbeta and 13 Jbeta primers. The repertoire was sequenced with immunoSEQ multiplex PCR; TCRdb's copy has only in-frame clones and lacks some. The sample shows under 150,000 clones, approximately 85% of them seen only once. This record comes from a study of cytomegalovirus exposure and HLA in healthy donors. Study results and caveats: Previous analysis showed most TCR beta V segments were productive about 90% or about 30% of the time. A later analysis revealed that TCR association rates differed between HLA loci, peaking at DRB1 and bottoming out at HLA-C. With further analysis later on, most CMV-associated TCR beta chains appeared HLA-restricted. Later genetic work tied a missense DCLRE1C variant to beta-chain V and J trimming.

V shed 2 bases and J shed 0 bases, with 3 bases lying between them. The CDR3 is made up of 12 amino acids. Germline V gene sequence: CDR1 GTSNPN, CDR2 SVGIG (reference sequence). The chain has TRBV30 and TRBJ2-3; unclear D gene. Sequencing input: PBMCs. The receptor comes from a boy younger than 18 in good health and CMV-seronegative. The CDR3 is CAWSPSTDTQYF. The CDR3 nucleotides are TGTGCCTGGAGTCCTAGCACAGATACGCAGTATTTT.